The entry below gives a single TCR beta chain sequence along with its context. The sample belongs to a study of blood T cell repertoires in COVID-19. Study-level background: PBMCs, B-cell-depleted T cells, or T cells provided the cDNA or gDNA that made up the material.

The CDR3 totals 13 residues. With 3 bases removed from V and 7 bases from J, the gap between germline ends came to 12 bases. Measured with immunoSEQ multiplex PCR; TCRdb has only the in-frame clones, and not every one. The profile shows 300,000 to 450,000 clones, 81% of them singletons. The chain uses TRBV12-3 or TRBV12-4 and TRBJ1-2, with a weak D call TRBD1 (6 bases). The sample was peripheral blood. The TCR comes from a human donor with acute or convalescent COVID-19. The donor label of this sample is uncertain. CDR3: CASSFNAGVGYTF. CDR3 DNA sequence: TGTGCCAGCAGTTTCAACGCAGGGGTTGGCTACACCTTC.